This TCR beta chain was recorded in a study of blood T cell repertoires in COVID-19. In the study overall: Sample material is recorded as cDNA or gDNA derived from T cells, B-cell-depleted T cells, or PBMCs.

Trimming removed 3 bases from V and 3 bases from J, with 8 bases in between. This CDR3 comprises 13 residues. Germline V gene lookup returns CDR1 SGHAT and CDR2 FQDESV (reference sequence). The repertoire was sequenced with immunoSEQ multiplex PCR; TCRdb's copy has only in-frame clones and lacks some. The sample includes about 210,000 clones, around 82% of them seen just once. The sequence came from a woman between 35 and 50 years old with active or convalescent COVID-19. The chain recombines TRBV11-1 with TRBJ2-5, with D unclear. Sequencing was performed on peripheral blood. Here the CDR3 reads CASSFVDKETQYF. Written as DNA, the CDR3 is TGTGCCAGCAGCTTTGTAGATAAAGAGACCCAGTACTTC. The variable domain in full, with the rest retrieved from reference TRBV11-1 and TRBJ2-5, is EAEVAQSPRYKITEKSQAVAFWCDPISGHATLYWYRQILGQGPELLVQFQDESVVDDSQLPKDRFSAERLKGVDSTLKIQPAELGDSAMYLCASSFVDKETQYFGPGTRLLVL.